One sample yielded the 5 T cell receptor beta chains listed below, sequenced in a study of Ad26.COV2.S vaccination and SARS-CoV-2 variants. Treatment denoted: approximately 18 received Ad26.COV2.S at low or high dose, single or two shots; roughly five received placebo; per-sample allocation not given. Material that was analyzed had been drawn on day 63 after the first vaccine or placebo injection. The data were produced by immunoSEQ multiplex PCR, yet TCRdb's version contains in-frame clones alone and is incomplete. The table lists 330,000 or so clones, under 90% of them singletons. The sequencing here drew on peripheral blood, taken in a trial of Ad26.COV2.S vaccine versus placebo. These receptors were collected from a person between 18 and 59 years old who received the Ad26.COV2.S COVID-19 vaccine or a placebo.

The chain links TRBV27 to TRBJ2-3; possible D gene TRBD2, 6 bases. V shed 1 base and J shed 1 base, with 12 bases lying between them. CDR1 is MNHEY and CDR2 is SMNVEV in the germline V gene (reference sequence). The CDR3 is made up of 16 amino acids. The CDR3 reads CASSLFERAGTDTQYF. DNA of the CDR3: TGTGCCAGCAGTTTATTCGAGCGGGCCGGCACAGATACGCAGTATTTT.

The V call is TRBV30, the J call TRBJ2-5; TRBD1 might be the D (6 bases). Trimming shortened V by 5 bases and J by 1 base, and 14 bases separated the two germline ends. The CDR3 is made up of 14 amino acids. CDR1 and CDR2 (germline): GTSNPN, SVGIG (reference sequence). This chain's CDR3 is CAWARTDSQETQYF. CDR3 DNA sequence: TGTGCCTGGGCCAGGACGGACAGCCAAGAGACCCAGTACTTC.

The rearrangement links TRBV24-1 to TRBJ1-1, with D hard to call. Between the trimmed V and J ends, which lost 3 bases and 1 base, there was a span of 17 bases. The CDR3 spans 17 residues. Germline CDR1 is KGHDR and CDR2 is SFDVKD. This CDR3 is CATSDPLWYRGNTEAFF. CDR3 DNA: TGTGCCACCAGTGATCCATTATGGTACCGCGGGAACACTGAAGCTTTCTTT.

This clone is a singleton in its sample. V gene TRBV7-2 combines with J gene TRBJ2-1; TRBD2 matches at 10 bases. Germline V lookup: CDR1 SGHTA, CDR2 FQGNSA. The length of the CDR3 is 15 residues. J was trimmed by 0 bases and V by 6 bases; bases with no gene match: 2. Written as DNA, the CDR3 is TGTGCCAGCAGAAGCGGGAGGGCCTCCTACAATGAGCAGTTCTTC. Translated: CASRSGRASYNEQFF.

The V call is TRBV10-3, the J call TRBJ2-3; no reliable D call. The CDR3 sequence is 13 residues long. V lost 0 bases and J lost 6, with 7 bases in between. The V gene's germline CDR1 is ENHRY and CDR2 SYGVKD. The CDR3 here is CAISESMIDTQYF. The CDR3 DNA reads TGTGCCATCAGTGAGTCGATGATTGATACGCAGTATTTT.